The 6 T cell receptor beta chains given below trace back to one sample, sequenced in a study of CD8+CD57+ T cells in acquired aplastic anemia. Patients picked for sequencing had shown CD8+CD57+ cell expansion detected by flow cytometry. Genomic DNA served as template for TCR beta VDJ and CDR3 profiling. One entry per CDR3 protein results from TCRdb running MiXCR on the reads. The sample gives 450,000 to 550,000 distinct CDR3 sequences, under 40% of which show up once; around 0.82% is in the top ten. Sequencing used sorted CD4+, CD8+, or CD8+CD57+ T cells (not recorded which) from PBMCs. These receptors all come from a human donor with aplastic anemia.

The chain is built from TRBV10-2 and TRBJ2-7; D call uncertain. Germline CDR1 and CDR2: WSHSY and SAAADI. V was shortened by 8 bases and J by 2 bases, with 10 bases between the two germline ends. The CDR3 runs 12 residues. The CDR3 nucleotides read TGCGCCAGCGCGACAAGCGCCTACGAGCAGTACTTC. Its protein product is CASATSAYEQYF.

This clonotype occurred many times. CDR3 in DNA: TGTGCCACCAGCGCGACAGTGGACTCCTACAATGAGCAGTTCTTC. This encodes CATSATVDSYNEQFF. J is TRBJ2-1 and V is TRBV24-1, with TRBD1 as a possible D gene (5 bases). V gave up 7 bases and J gave up 0 bases, with 12 bases separating them. The germline V gene encodes CDR1 KGHDR and CDR2 SFDVKD. The CDR3 has 15 residues.

The CDR3 spells CSAAQRLAPRSSYNEQFF. The CDR3 region has the DNA TGCAGCGCCGCCCAGAGACTAGCGCCACGGAGCTCCTACAATGAGCAGTTCTTC. J is TRBJ2-1 and V is TRBV29-1; 8 bases align to TRBD2. V lost 7 bases and J lost 0; bases outside the gene matches: 17. In germline, CDR1 is SQVTM, CDR2 ANQGSEA. There are 18 residues in the CDR3.

J is TRBJ1-1 and V is TRBV2; D not certain. This CDR3 is built from 10 residues. CDR1 and CDR2 from the germline V gene are SNHLY and FYNNEI. Trimming cost V 4 bases and J 8 bases, with 5 bases left between them. The DNA of the CDR3 is TGTGCCAGCAGTGTCGGGGAAGCTTTCTTT. Its protein is CASSVGEAFF.

The genes are TRBV10-3 and TRBJ1-1; D is unresolved. Germline V lookup: CDR1 ENHRY, CDR2 SYGVKD. The V end was cut by 5 bases, the J end by 2 bases, with 12 bases between. CDR3 length: 14 amino acids. In DNA form, the CDR3 reads TGTGCCATCAGTCGAGGCTGGGGAAACACTGAAGCTTTCTTT. It encodes CAISRGWGNTEAFF.

V is TRBV29-1 and J is TRBJ2-7; D uncertain. The ends were cut back, 4 bases at V and 2 bases at J, with 27 bases in the middle. CDR3 length: 18 residues. CDR1 is SQVTM and CDR2 is ANQGSEA in the germline V gene. CDR3 DNA: TGCAGCGTTGTGGGTGCCAGCAGCGTAGAACACTCGGCCTACGAGCAGTACTTC. Translation gives CSVVGASSVEHSAYEQYF.